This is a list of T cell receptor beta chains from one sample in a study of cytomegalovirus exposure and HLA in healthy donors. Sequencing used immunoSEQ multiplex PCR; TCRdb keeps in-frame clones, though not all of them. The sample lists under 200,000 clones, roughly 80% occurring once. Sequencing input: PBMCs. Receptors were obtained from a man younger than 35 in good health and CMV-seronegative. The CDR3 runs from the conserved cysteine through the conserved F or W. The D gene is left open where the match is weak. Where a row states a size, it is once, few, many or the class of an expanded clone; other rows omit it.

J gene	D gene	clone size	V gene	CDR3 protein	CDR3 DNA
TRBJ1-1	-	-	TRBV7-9	CASSLAWRGSGTEAFF	TGTGCCAGCAGCTTAGCGTGGAGGGGATCCGGCACTGAAGCTTTCTTT
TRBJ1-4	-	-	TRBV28	CASSLTGATNEKLFF	TGTGCCAGCAGCTTAACGGGAGCAACTAATGAAAAACTGTTTTTT
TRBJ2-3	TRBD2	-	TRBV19	CASNGLAGGADTQYF	TGTGCCAGTAATGGACTAGCGGGAGGCGCAGATACGCAGTATTTT
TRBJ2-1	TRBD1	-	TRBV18	CASSRQGASYNEQFF	TGTGCCAGCTCTCGACAGGGGGCCTCCTACAATGAGCAGTTCTTC
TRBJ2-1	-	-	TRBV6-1	CASCTPGLVDNEQFF	TGTGCCAGCTGCACGCCGGGACTGGTCGACAATGAGCAGTTCTTC
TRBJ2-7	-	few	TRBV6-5	CASRTGVSSYEQYF	TGTGCCAGCAGAACGGGAGTCAGCTCCTACGAGCAGTACTTC
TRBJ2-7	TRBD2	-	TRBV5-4	CASSFAGGGDYEQYF	TGTGCCAGCAGCTTCGCGGGCGGGGGGGACTACGAGCAGTACTTC
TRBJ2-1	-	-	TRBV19	CASSIRDMVATNEQFF	TGTGCCAGTAGTATTAGGGACATGGTCGCTACTAATGAGCAGTTCTTC
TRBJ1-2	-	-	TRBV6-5	CASSYGGYYGYTF	TGTGCCAGCAGTTACGGGGGGTACTATGGCTACACCTTC
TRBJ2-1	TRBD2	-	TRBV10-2	CASSERAGGVHEQFF	TGCGCCAGCAGTGAGCGGGCGGGAGGAGTCCATGAGCAGTTCTTC
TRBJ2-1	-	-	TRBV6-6	CASSYSADSYNEQFF	TGTGCCAGCAGTTACAGCGCAGACTCCTACAATGAGCAGTTCTTC
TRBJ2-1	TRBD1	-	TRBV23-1	CASKQGISYNEQFF	TGCGCCAGCAAACAGGGGATCTCCTACAATGAGCAGTTCTTC
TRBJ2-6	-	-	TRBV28	CASSSGDGANVLTF	TGTGCCAGCAGTTCCGGGGATGGGGCCAACGTCCTGACTTTC
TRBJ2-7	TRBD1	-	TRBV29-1	CSVEVGTGVPYEQYF	TGCAGCGTTGAAGTTGGGACAGGGGTACCCTACGAGCAGTACTTC
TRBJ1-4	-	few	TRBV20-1	CSAALEEKLFF	TGCAGTGCCGCCCTAGAAGAAAAACTGTTTTTT
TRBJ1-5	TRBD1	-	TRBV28	CASSLTGGSGNQPQHF	TGTGCCAGCAGTCTTACAGGGGGTTCAGGCAATCAGCCCCAGCATTTT
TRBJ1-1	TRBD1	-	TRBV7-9	CASGQDAEAFF	TGTGCCAGCGGACAGGACGCTGAAGCTTTCTTT
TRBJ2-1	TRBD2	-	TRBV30	CAWSVLAGGSEQFF	TGTGCCTGGAGTGTACTAGCGGGGGGCAGTGAGCAGTTCTTC
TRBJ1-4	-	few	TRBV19	CASTLRQGGEKLFF	TGTGCCAGTACCTTGAGGCAGGGAGGGGAAAAACTGTTTTTT
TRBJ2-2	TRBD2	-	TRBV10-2	CATPSGSGTGELFF	TGCGCCACCCCTAGCGGGAGTGGCACCGGGGAGCTGTTTTTT
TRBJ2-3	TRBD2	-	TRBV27	CASSTGLAGGPSTDTQYF	TGTGCCAGCAGCACGGGACTAGCGGGAGGGCCCAGCACAGATACGCAGTATTTT
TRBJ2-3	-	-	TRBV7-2	CASSLGAADTQYF	TGTGCCAGCAGCTTAGGAGCGGCAGATACGCAGTATTTT